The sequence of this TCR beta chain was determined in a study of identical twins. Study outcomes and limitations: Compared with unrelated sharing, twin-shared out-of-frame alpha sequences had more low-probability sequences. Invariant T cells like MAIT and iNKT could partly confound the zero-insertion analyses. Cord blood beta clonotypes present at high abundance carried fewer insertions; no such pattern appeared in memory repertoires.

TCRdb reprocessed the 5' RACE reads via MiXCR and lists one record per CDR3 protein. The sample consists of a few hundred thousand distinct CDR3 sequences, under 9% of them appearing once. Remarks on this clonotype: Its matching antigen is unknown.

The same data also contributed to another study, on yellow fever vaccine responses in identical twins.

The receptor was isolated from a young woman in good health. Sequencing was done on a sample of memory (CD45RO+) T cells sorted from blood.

The CDR3, as DNA: TGTGCCAGAACACCGAATACGCAGTATTTT. It encodes CARTPNTQYF. The chain carries TRBV5-3 and TRBJ2-3, with D unresolved. TRBV5-3 is given ORF status, its function remaining uncertain. Deletions cut 6 bases from V and 7 bases from J, with 6 bases between. This CDR3 is built from 10 residues.